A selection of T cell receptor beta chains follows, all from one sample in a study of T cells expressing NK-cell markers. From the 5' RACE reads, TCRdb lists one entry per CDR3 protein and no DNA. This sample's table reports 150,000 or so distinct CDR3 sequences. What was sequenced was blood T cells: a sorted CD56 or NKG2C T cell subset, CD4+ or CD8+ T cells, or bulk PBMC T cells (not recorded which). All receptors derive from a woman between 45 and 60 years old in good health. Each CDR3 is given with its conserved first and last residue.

CDR3aa: CASSQIQGDTEAFF
v_gene: TRBV4-1
j_gene: TRBJ1-1

CDR3aa: CASSLGNALHF
v_gene: TRBV7-8
j_gene: TRBJ1-6

CDR3aa: CAISESNDSSYEQYF
v_gene: TRBV10-3
j_gene: TRBJ2-7

CDR3aa: CASSPQREGPDTQYF
v_gene: TRBV7-9
j_gene: TRBJ2-3

CDR3aa: CSARVPAPGQGRETQYF
v_gene: TRBV20-1
j_gene: TRBJ2-5

CDR3aa: CASSVQRESSGYEQYF
v_gene: TRBV9
j_gene: TRBJ2-7

CDR3aa: CASSFTSGREYYNEQFF
v_gene: TRBV5-1
j_gene: TRBJ2-1

CDR3aa: CASTWDGYEQYF
v_gene: TRBV12-5
j_gene: TRBJ2-7

CDR3aa: CSARIAGDRYQETQYF
v_gene: TRBV20-1
j_gene: TRBJ2-5

CDR3aa: CASSHQLAGHYEQYF
v_gene: TRBV3-1
j_gene: TRBJ2-7

CDR3aa: CASSIAAGEAFF
v_gene: TRBV19
j_gene: TRBJ1-1

CDR3aa: CASSQAPSPRSTGELFF
v_gene: TRBV4-1
j_gene: TRBJ2-2

CDR3aa: CASYGGGRAPDTQYF
v_gene: TRBV19
j_gene: TRBJ2-3

CDR3aa: CASSSGLAGGRSYNEQFF
v_gene: TRBV12-3/TRBV12-4
j_gene: TRBJ2-1

CDR3aa: CASSYAAGSVSYGYTF
v_gene: TRBV12-3/TRBV12-4
j_gene: TRBJ1-2

CDR3aa: CASSHGTSGYNEQFF
v_gene: TRBV7-7
j_gene: TRBJ2-1

CDR3aa: CASSQVALDNEQFF
v_gene: TRBV3-1
j_gene: TRBJ2-1

CDR3aa: CASSLERTEAFF
v_gene: TRBV7-9
j_gene: TRBJ1-1

CDR3aa: CASTPAGSNEQFF
v_gene: TRBV27
j_gene: TRBJ2-1

CDR3aa: CASGFRQGPTGELFF
v_gene: TRBV12-5
j_gene: TRBJ2-2

CDR3aa: CASSLEVASYQETQYF
v_gene: TRBV11-3
j_gene: TRBJ2-5

CDR3aa: CSASPGAHCRCRSCCLQDTQYF
v_gene: TRBV20-1
j_gene: TRBJ2-3

CDR3aa: CASRDTAYGYTF
v_gene: TRBV5-1
j_gene: TRBJ1-2

CDR3aa: CASIDQGRGTGELFF
v_gene: TRBV19
j_gene: TRBJ2-2

CDR3aa: CSGIQGGNYGYTF
v_gene: TRBV29-1
j_gene: TRBJ1-2

CDR3aa: CASSLGQGPAYGYTF
v_gene: TRBV27
j_gene: TRBJ1-2

CDR3aa: CASSQSPSQTQYF
v_gene: TRBV4-1
j_gene: TRBJ2-5

CDR3aa: CASSFRAPDTQYF
v_gene: TRBV27
j_gene: TRBJ2-3

CDR3aa: CSVEGTDRETQYF
v_gene: TRBV29-1
j_gene: TRBJ2-5

CDR3aa: CASSSRVLGANEKLFF
v_gene: TRBV5-4
j_gene: TRBJ1-4

CDR3aa: CASSWDSTYEQYF
v_gene: TRBV2
j_gene: TRBJ2-7

CDR3aa: CASLIRGLKYQETQYF
v_gene: TRBV6-6
j_gene: TRBJ2-5

CDR3aa: CASSLRAGSSYNEQFF
v_gene: TRBV7-6
j_gene: TRBJ2-1

CDR3aa: CSAQEYNEQFF
v_gene: TRBV29-1
j_gene: TRBJ2-1

CDR3aa: CASSFGTGGISNQPQHF
v_gene: TRBV12-3/TRBV12-4
j_gene: TRBJ1-5

CDR3aa: CASSFARHGELFF
v_gene: TRBV27
j_gene: TRBJ2-2

CDR3aa: CASSQVPGGVKDEQYF
v_gene: TRBV4-1
j_gene: TRBJ2-7

CDR3aa: CASIPQGNSPLHF
v_gene: TRBV27
j_gene: TRBJ1-6

CDR3aa: CASGYSSTQETQYF
v_gene: TRBV6-6
j_gene: TRBJ2-5

CDR3aa: CATSDTRTGTGYEQYF
v_gene: TRBV24-1
j_gene: TRBJ2-7

CDR3aa: CSVEGTDISQIGYTF
v_gene: TRBV29-1
j_gene: TRBJ1-2

CDR3aa: CASSLHGARGNTEAFF
v_gene: TRBV12-3/TRBV12-4
j_gene: TRBJ1-1

CDR3aa: CASSLEREVGELFF
v_gene: TRBV7-6
j_gene: TRBJ2-2

CDR3aa: CASRQGSNTGELFF
v_gene: TRBV7-9
j_gene: TRBJ2-2

CDR3aa: CASSITARNNEKLFF
v_gene: TRBV19
j_gene: TRBJ1-4

CDR3aa: CSGTGSNEKLFF
v_gene: TRBV20-1
j_gene: TRBJ1-4

CDR3aa: CAISESRAQETQYF
v_gene: TRBV10-3
j_gene: TRBJ2-5

CDR3aa: CASSFLASSYNEQFF
v_gene: TRBV11-3
j_gene: TRBJ2-1

CDR3aa: CASTLAGHTDTQYF
v_gene: TRBV3-1
j_gene: TRBJ2-3

CDR3aa: CASSQDGNHSPLHF
v_gene: TRBV4-1
j_gene: TRBJ1-6

CDR3aa: CASSLSLPGFRTGELFF
v_gene: TRBV27
j_gene: TRBJ2-2

CDR3aa: CSARGLTGVYGYTF
v_gene: TRBV20-1
j_gene: TRBJ1-2

CDR3aa: CATSGRDRGTGELFF
v_gene: TRBV15
j_gene: TRBJ2-2

CDR3aa: CSALDRGQYNSPLHF
v_gene: TRBV20-1
j_gene: TRBJ1-6

CDR3aa: CASSLARLADTGELFF
v_gene: TRBV11-1
j_gene: TRBJ2-2